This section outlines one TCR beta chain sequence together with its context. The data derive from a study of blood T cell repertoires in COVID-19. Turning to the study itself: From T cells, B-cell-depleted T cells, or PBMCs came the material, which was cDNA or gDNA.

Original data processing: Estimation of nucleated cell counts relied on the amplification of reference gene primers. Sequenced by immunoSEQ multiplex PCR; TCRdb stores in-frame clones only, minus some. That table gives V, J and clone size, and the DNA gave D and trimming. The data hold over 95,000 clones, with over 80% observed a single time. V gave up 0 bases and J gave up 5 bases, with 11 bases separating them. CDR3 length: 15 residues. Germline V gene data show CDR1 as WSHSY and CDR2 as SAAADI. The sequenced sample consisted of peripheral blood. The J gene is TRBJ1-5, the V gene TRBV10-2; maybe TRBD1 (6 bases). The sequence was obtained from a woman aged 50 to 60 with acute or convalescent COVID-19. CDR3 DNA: TGCGCCAGCAGTGAGTCAGGGGGGGTCCATCAGCCCCAGCATTTT. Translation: CASSESGGVHQPQHF.